A single T cell receptor (beta chain) is shown here with its context. This specimen belongs to a study of blood T cell repertoires in COVID-19. Original data processing: For nucleated cells, counts were estimated from reference gene primer amplification. Some clones are missing from TCRdb's copy, which holds only in-frame ones; the method was immunoSEQ multiplex PCR. The V and J calls and clone size were taken over from that table, and D and trimming were inferred from the DNA. The data show fewer than 400,000 clones, 88% seen once. The V and J ends lost 7 bases and 2 bases, in that order; junction bases with no gene match: 8. The length of the CDR3 is 14 residues. Germline values: CDR1 SGHRS, CDR2 YFSETQ.

The sequence derives from a man between 25 and 39 years old who had recovered from COVID-19. The sequenced sample was PBMCs or T cells enriched from blood (not recorded which). The genes are TRBV5-1 and TRBJ2-5, with 7 bases aligning to TRBD1. Here the CDR3 reads CASGSGTVQETQYF. The CDR3 bases are TGCGCCAGCGGCTCCGGGACAGTTCAAGAGACCCAGTACTTC.